This TCR beta chain was sequenced for a study of blood T cell repertoires in COVID-19. Sequencing used immunoSEQ multiplex PCR; TCRdb keeps in-frame clones, though not all of them. Of about 670,000 clones in the sample, 85% to 90% were seen once. The V and J ends lost 5 bases and 4 bases, in that order; junction bases with no gene match: 6. Germline V lookup: CDR1 MNHEY, CDR2 SMNVEV (reference sequence). This CDR3 region has 14 residues. A note on this clone: Within the sample, other DNA sequences also encode this same CDR3.

Sample: peripheral blood. The clonotype comes from a woman aged 18-29 years with acute or convalescent COVID-19. The rearrangement joins TRBV27 to TRBJ1-1; 8 nucleotides match TRBD1. DNA for the CDR3: TGTGCCAGCAGTAGAGACAGGGGAGGCACTGAAGCTTTCTTT. This codes for CASSRDRGGTEAFF.